This T cell receptor (beta chain) was observed in a study of T cells in Graves' hyperthyroidism and ophthalmopathy (dated by TCRdb to the late 2010s). Turning to the overall study: Peripheral blood was collected at initial diagnosis, before any treatment. In addition, the study compared T-cell repertoires in thyroid tissue and in blood from several Graves' hyperthyroidism patients. TCR Vbeta CDR3 sequencing of 120 to 150 peripheral blood samples (around 45 ophthalmopathy, roughly 74 hyperthyroidism and about 17 progressor patients) is reported in the paper. Prospective prediction of ophthalmopathy was tested in an independent validation cohort of under 20 hyperthyroidism patients and 17 patients who later progressed to ophthalmopathy. The roughly 99 discovery patients were divided at random into training and test sets in a 7:3 ratio. To identify distinguishing TCR V-J signatures, a discovery cohort of about a hundred patients was used, comprising 40 to 45 with Graves' ophthalmopathy and some 57 with stable Graves' hyperthyroidism. Following sampling, methimazole starting at 30 mg daily was given to hyperthyroidism patients, and high-dose intravenous methylprednisolone was given to ophthalmopathy patients. Paper-wide results and their limitations: A 13 V-J signature model separated ophthalmopathy from stable hyperthyroidism, with around 88% sensitivity and around 84% specificity in cross-validation and 80%/75% in testing. In validation, the model predicted progression to ophthalmopathy with roughly 70% sensitivity and over 72% specificity, a median of 6.5 months before onset. Most expanded thyroid clonotypes (frequency above 0.001) were also detected in blood, a finding suggesting that blood repertoires may reflect thyroid immune responses. Sample size was not statistically predetermined, and blinding of investigators to group allocation was not performed.

The TCR beta CDR3 regions were amplified from the RNA transcripts. A first-round RT-PCR of the TCR CDR3 used the HTBI primer set with the Qiagen OneStep RT-PCR kit. A second multiplex PCR round built the libraries, followed by size selection and purification. Paired-end sequencing of the libraries was performed with 100 bp reads on an Illumina HiSeq2000. For the original study's pipeline: SOAPnuke was used to process the raw data, throwing out any read that contained adapters or uncalled bases, had a mean Phred below 15, or lacked an exact constant-primer or identifier match. High-quality paired reads were merged using COPE v1.2.5, and each unique nucleotide sequence was defined as a clonotype. MiTCR v1.1 was used to align the clonotypes against IMGT TRBV, TRBD and TRBJ reference segments. Only V-J combinations with frequency above 0.0001, covering 98% to 99.2% of repertoires, were analysed. A TCS score was defined as the ratio of F50 (clonal expansion) to E x V (chaos), with BLOSUM62-based TCRdist applied between CDR3 peptides within each V-J. Welch's t-statistics and random forest reduced 450 to 600 V-J features to 10 to 15, which were used in a naive Bayes classifier (R e1071). TCRdb trimmed public reads at Q25 via fastp, called clones via MiXCR and kept in-frame beta chains. Identical CDR3 protein sequences are pooled into one entry, listed with their most common genes and DNA. These V and J calls rely on TCRdb rather than the paper's analysis. A total of 350,000 to 400,000 distinct CDR3 sequences appear in this sample, roughly 19% of them only once. The ten largest account for about 3.5% of the sample.

From V the trimming removes 2 bases and from J it removes 5 bases, while the gene matches leave 4 bases of the junction unaccounted for. From the cysteine through the phenylalanine, the CDR3 covers 15 amino acids. The read is trimmed to its CDR3 DNA, 45 bases read in frame from base 1. CDR1 SGHKS and CDR2 YYEKEE were looked up in the germline V gene (reference sequence). This clonotype came up many times. Its antigen has not been determined. Per-base qualities were not stored, and no clone one base away is much larger. Graves' hyperthyroidism was defined as stable when no progression to ophthalmopathy occurred over 18 months of follow-up. Hyperthyroidism patients were newly diagnosed, had a disease duration of under 2 months, and were aged 18 to 65 years. Patients with uncontrolled infections, other autoimmune diseases, pregnancy or lactation were excluded. Clinical symptoms, serum thyroxine and TRAb, thyroid ultrasound, and orbital computed tomography formed the basis for the diagnoses. PBMCs were isolated from more than 9 ml of fresh peripheral blood by Ficoll-Paque density gradient centrifugation. Total RNA was extracted with Trizol reagent, and quality was checked on an Agilent 2100 Bioanalyzer.

This TCR derives from a woman under 30 with Graves' hyperthyroidism. Source material: blood. The chain was built from TRBV5-5 and TRBJ2-2, and 9 bases in between align with TRBD2. The nucleotide sequence reads as follows: TGTGCCAGCAGCTTATTAGCGGGGGAGACCGGGGAGCTGTTTTTT. The encoded protein is CASSLLAGETGELFF.